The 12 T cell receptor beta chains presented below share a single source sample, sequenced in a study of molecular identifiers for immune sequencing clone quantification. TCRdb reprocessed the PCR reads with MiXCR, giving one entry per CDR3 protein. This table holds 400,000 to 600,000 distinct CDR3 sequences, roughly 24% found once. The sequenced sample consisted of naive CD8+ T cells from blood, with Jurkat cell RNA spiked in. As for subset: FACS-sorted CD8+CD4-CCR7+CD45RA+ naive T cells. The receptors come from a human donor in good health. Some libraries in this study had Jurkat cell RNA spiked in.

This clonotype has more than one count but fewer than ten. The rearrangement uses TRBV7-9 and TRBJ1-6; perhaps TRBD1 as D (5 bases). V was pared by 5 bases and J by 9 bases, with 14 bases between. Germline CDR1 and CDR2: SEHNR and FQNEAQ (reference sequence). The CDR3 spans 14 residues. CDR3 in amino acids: CASSPPGLSSPLHF. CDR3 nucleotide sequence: TGTGCCAGCAGCCCCCCAGGGTTGAGTTCACCCCTCCACTTT. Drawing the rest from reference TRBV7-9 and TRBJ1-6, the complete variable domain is DTGVSQNPRHKITKRGQNVTFRCDPISEHNRLYWYRQTLGQGPEFLTYFQNEAQLEKSRLLSDRFSAERPKGSFSTLEIQRTEQGDSAMYLCASSPPGLSSPLHFGNGTRLTVT.

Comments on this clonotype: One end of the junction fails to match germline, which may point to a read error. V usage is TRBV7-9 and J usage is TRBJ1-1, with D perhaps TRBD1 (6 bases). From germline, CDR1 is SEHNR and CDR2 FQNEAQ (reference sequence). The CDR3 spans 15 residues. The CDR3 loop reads CASRQRQEPNTEALF. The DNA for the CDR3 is TGTGCCAGCAGGCAACGACAGGAGCCGAACACTGAAGCTCTCTTT.

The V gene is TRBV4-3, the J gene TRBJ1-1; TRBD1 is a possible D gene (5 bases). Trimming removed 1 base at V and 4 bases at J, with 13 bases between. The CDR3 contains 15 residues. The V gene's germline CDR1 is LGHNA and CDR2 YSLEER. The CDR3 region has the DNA TGCGCCAGCAGCCAAGTGTGGGGAGGGGTCACTGAAGCTTTCTTT. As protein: CASSQVWGGVTEAFF.

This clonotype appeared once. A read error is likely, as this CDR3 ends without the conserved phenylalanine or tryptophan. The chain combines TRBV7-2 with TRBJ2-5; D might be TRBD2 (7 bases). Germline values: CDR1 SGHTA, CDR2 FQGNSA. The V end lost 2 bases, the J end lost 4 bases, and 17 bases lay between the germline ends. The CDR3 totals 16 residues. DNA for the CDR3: TGTGCCAGCAGCTTACTCGGGGGGCTAGGAGGAGAGACCCAGTACTCC. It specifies CASSLLGGLGGETQYS.

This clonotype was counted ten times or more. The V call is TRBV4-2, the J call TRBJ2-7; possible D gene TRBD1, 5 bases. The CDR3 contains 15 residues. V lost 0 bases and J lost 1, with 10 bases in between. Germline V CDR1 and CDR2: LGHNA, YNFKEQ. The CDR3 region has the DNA TGTGCCAGCAGCCAAGAGGCAGGGCGGTCCTACGAGCAGTACTTC. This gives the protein CASSQEAGRSYEQYF.

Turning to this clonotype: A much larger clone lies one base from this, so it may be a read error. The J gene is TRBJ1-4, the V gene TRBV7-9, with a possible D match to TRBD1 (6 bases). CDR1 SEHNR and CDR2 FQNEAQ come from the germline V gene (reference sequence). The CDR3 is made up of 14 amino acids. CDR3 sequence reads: CASSTGKTNGKLFF. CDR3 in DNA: TGTGCCAGCAGTACAGGGAAGACTAATGGAAAACTGTTTTTT. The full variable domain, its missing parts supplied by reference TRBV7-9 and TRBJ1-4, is DTGVSQNPRHKITKRGQNVTFRCDPISEHNRLYWYRQTLGQGPEFLTYFQNEAQLEKSRLLSDRFSAERPKGSFSTLEIQRTEQGDSAMYLCASSTGKTNGKLFFGSGTQLSVL.

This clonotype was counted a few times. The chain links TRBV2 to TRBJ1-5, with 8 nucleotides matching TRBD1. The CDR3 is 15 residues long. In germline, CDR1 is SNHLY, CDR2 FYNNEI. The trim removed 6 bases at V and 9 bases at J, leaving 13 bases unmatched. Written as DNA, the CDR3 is TGTGCCAGCAGCATAGGGACAGGCTTCCCTCGGCCCCAGCATTTT. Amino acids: CASSIGTGFPRPQHF.

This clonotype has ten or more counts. The CDR3: CSATVDTEAFF. In DNA, the CDR3 is TGCAGCGCCACAGTGGACACTGAAGCTTTCTTT. The chain recombines TRBV29-1 with TRBJ1-1, with D hard to call. Germline V CDR1 and CDR2: SQVTM, ANQGSEA. CDR3 length: 11 residues. Deletions cut 7 bases from V and 3 bases from J, with 9 bases between.

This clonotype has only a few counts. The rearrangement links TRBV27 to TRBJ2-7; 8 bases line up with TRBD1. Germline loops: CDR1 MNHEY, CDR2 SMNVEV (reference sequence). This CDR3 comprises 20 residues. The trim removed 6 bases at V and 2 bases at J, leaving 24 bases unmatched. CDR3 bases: TGTGCCAGCAGCCCACATTTACCTACTCTGCAGGACAGGGATACCTACGAGCAGTACTTC. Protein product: CASSPHLPTLQDRDTYEQYF.

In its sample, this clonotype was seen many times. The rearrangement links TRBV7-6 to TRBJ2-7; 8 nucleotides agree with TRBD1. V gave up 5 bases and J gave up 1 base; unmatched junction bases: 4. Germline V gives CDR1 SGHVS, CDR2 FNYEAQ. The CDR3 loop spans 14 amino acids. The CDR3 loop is CASSLGQVSYEQYF. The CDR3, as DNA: TGTGCCAGCAGCCTGGGACAGGTATCCTACGAGCAGTACTTC. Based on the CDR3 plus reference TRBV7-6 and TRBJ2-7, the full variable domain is GAGVSQSPRYKVTKRGQDVALRCDPISGHVSLYWYRQALGQGPEFLTYFNYEAQQDKSGLPNDRFSAERPEGSISTLTIQRTEQRDSAMYRCASSLGQVSYEQYFGPGTRLTVT.

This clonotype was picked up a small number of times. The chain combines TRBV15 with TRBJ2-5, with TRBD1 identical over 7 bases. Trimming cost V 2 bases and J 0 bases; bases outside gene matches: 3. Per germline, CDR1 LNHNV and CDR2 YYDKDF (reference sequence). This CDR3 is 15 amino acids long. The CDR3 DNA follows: TGTGCCACCAGCAGACAGACAGGGTACCAAGAGACCCAGTACTTC. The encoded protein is CATSRQTGYQETQYF. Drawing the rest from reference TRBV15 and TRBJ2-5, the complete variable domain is DAMVIQNPRYQVTQFGKPVTLSCSQTLNHNVMYWYQQKSSQAPKLLFHYYDKDFNNEADTPDNFQSRRPNTSFCFLDIRSPGLGDTAMYLCATSRQTGYQETQYFGPGTRLLVL.

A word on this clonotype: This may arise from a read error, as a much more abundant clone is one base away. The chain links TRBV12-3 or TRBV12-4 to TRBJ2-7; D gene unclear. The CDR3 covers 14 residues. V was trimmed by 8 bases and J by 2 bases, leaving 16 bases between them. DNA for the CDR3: TGTGCCAGCGGCCCGACATTTGGTGCCTACGAGCAGTACTTC. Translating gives CASGPTFGAYEQYF.